The next 16 T cell receptor beta chains were all read from a single sample in a study of OX40 agonist ivuxolimab in advanced cancers. TCRdb keeps only in-frame clones here, not all; method: immunoSEQ multiplex PCR. The sample lists about 83,000 clones; approximately 84% were seen once. The specimen was CD4+ or CD8+ T cells sorted from blood, collected in a trial of the OX40 agonist ivuxolimab. All receptors come from an adult with an advanced solid tumor such as melanoma, head and neck, liver or kidney cancer.

The V gene is TRBV18, the J gene TRBJ2-1; 12 bases fit TRBD2. The CDR3 is made up of 16 amino acids. CDR1 and CDR2 (germline): KGHSH, LQKENI. V lost 1 base to trimming and J lost 10 bases; unmatched junction nucleotides: 8. CDR3 sequence reads: CASSPLRLAGVEEQFF. DNA for the CDR3: TGTGCCAGCTCACCACTAAGACTAGCGGGAGTGGAGGAGCAGTTCTTC.

The chain links TRBV15 to TRBJ2-1; 11 bases fit TRBD2. CDR1 and CDR2 (germline): LNHNV, YYDKDF (reference sequence). Trimming cost V 5 bases and J 4 bases; bases outside gene matches: 4. This CDR3 has 15 residues. The CDR3 loop reads CATSRIAGGYNEQFF. In DNA, the CDR3 is TGTGCCACCAGCCGCATAGCGGGAGGGTACAATGAGCAGTTCTTC.

The chain couples TRBV2 to TRBJ2-3, with a tentative D call TRBD2 (7 bases). Germline lookup yields CDR1 SNHLY and CDR2 FYNNEI. The CDR3 sequence is 15 residues long. V lost 8 bases, J lost 2 bases, and 17 bases lay in between. Written as DNA, the CDR3 is TGTGCCAGCTCCCGGTCGGGGGGCCCCACAGATACGCAGTATTTT. This sequence encodes CASSRSGGPTDTQYF.

Only one count was recorded for this clone. This CDR3 is CASGWSPNLDPLLENEQFF. The CDR3 DNA reads TGTGCTAGTGGTTGGTCCCCCAATTTGGACCCGCTCCTCGAAAATGAGCAGTTCTTC. The V and J genes are TRBV12-5 and TRBJ2-1; no clear D. Trimming shortened V by 4 bases and J by 7 bases, and 29 bases separated the two germline ends. CDR3 length: 19 amino acids. CDR1 is LGHNT and CDR2 is FRNRAP in the germline V gene. The whole variable domain, remainder taken from reference TRBV12-5 and TRBJ2-1, is DARVTQTPRHKVTEMGQEVTMRCQPILGHNTVFWYRQTMMQGLELLAYFRNRAPLDDSGMPKDRFSAEMPDATLATLKIQPSEPRDSAVYFCASGWSPNLDPLLENEQFFGPGTRLTVL.

The chain couples TRBV9 to TRBJ2-5; the match to TRBD2 covers 7 bases. Germline CDR1 is SGDLS and CDR2 is YYNGEE. Unmatched junction bases numbered 14, after V lost 4 bases and J lost 5 bases. The CDR3 length is 16 residues. The CDR3 DNA reads as TGTGCCAGCAGCCTCCTTGAGGGTAGCGGGCTTGAGACCCAGTACTTC. This translates into CASSLLEGSGLETQYF.

The V and J genes are TRBV5-4 and TRBJ2-3; no clear D gene. V gave up 2 bases and J gave up 5 bases, with 12 bases separating them. From germline, CDR1 is SGHNT and CDR2 YYREEE (reference sequence). The CDR3 spans 14 residues. The CDR3: CASSFKVDLDTQYF. CDR3 coding DNA: TGTGCCAGCAGCTTCAAGGTAGATCTAGATACGCAGTATTTT.

The J gene is TRBJ2-2, the V gene TRBV11-2; TRBD1 matches at 10 bases. The CDR3 runs 17 residues. Germline CDR1 is SGHAT and CDR2 is FQNNGV. With 3 bases clipped from V and 4 bases from J, the junction kept 8 bases outside the gene matches. The CDR3 DNA reads as TGTGCCAGCAGCTTTAGCATGACAGGGGGCCCCACCGGGGAGCTGTTTTTT. Encoded protein: CASSFSMTGGPTGELFF. Full variable domain (rest looked up from reference TRBV11-2 and TRBJ2-2): EAGVAQSPRYKIIEKRQSVAFWCNPISGHATLYWYQQILGQGPKLLIQFQNNGVVDDSQLPKDRFSAERLKGVDSTLKIQPAKLEDSAVYLCASSFSMTGGPTGELFFGEGSRLTVL.

The chain joins TRBV9 to TRBJ1-2; 7 nucleotides match TRBD1. The CDR3 consists of 14 residues. Germline-derived CDR1 and CDR2 are SGDLS and YYNGEE. The V segment lost 4 bases and the J segment 8 bases; nucleotides outside the gene matches: 11. The CDR3 DNA follows: TGTGCCAGCAGCCCTCGACAGGGTGTAGAGGGCTACACCTTC. Amino acids: CASSPRQGVEGYTF.

J is TRBJ2-2 and V is TRBV5-1, with TRBD2 matching over 11 bases. Germline CDR1 reads SGHRS; CDR2 reads YFSETQ. The V gene end was trimmed by 5 bases and the J gene end by 3 bases; junction bases not matched to a gene: 9. CDR3 length: 17 residues. DNA of the CDR3: TGCGCCAGCAGGTCCGGGACTAGCGGTGGAGACACCGGGGAGCTGTTTTTT. It encodes CASRSGTSGGDTGELFF. Filled out from reference TRBV5-1 and TRBJ2-2, the complete variable domain reads KAGVTQTPRYLIKTRGQQVTLSCSPISGHRSVSWYQQTPGQGLQFLFEYFSETQRNKGNFPGRFSGRQFSNSRSEMNVSTLELGDSALYLCASRSGTSGGDTGELFFGEGSRLTVL.

The rearrangement uses TRBV13 and TRBJ2-1; D possibly corresponds to TRBD1 (5 bases). CDR3 size: 11 residues. The germline V and J ends were trimmed by 6 bases and 7 bases, with 7 bases remaining between them. The V gene's germline CDR1 is PRHDT and CDR2 FYEKMQ (reference sequence). CDR3 coding DNA: TGTGCCAGCAGTTCAGGGAATGAGCAGTTCTTC. Protein product: CASSSGNEQFF. The full variable domain, in which reference TRBV13 and TRBJ2-1 provide the parts outside the CDR3, is AAGVIQSPRHLIKEKRETATLKCYPIPRHDTVYWYQQGPGQDPQFLISFYEKMQSDKGSIPDRFSAQQFSDYHSELNMSSLELGDSALYFCASSSGNEQFFGPGTRLTVL.

The rearrangement joins TRBV4-2 to TRBJ2-5; TRBD2 agrees at 11 bases. V trimming: 0 bases; J trimming: 4 bases; junction bases outside the gene matches: 4. The CDR3 sequence is 16 residues long. Per germline, CDR1 LGHNA and CDR2 YNFKEQ. CDR3 amino acids: CASSQEFSGGVETQYF. In DNA, the CDR3 is TGTGCCAGCAGCCAAGAATTTAGCGGGGGGGTAGAGACCCAGTACTTC.

The chain couples TRBV5-6 to TRBJ1-6; D is possibly TRBD1 (6 bases). The CDR3 has 16 residues. Trimming stripped 0 bases from V and 8 bases from J, with 15 bases between. Germline values: CDR1 SGHDT, CDR2 YYEEEE. The CDR3 spells CASSLVSGTSDSPLHF. The DNA of the CDR3 is TGTGCCAGCAGCTTGGTCAGCGGGACATCGGATTCACCCCTCCACTTT.

The chain uses TRBV7-9 and TRBJ1-1, with unresolved D. The V gene's germline CDR1 is SEHNR and CDR2 FQNEAQ (reference sequence). The CDR3 runs to 12 residues. V was trimmed by 1 base and J by 4 bases, leaving 4 bases between them. CDR3 residues: CASSLERTEAFF. The CDR3 region has the DNA TGTGCCAGCAGCTTAGAGCGCACTGAAGCTTTCTTT.

This chain joins TRBV19 and TRBJ1-1; D remains ambiguous. The CDR3 loop spans 13 amino acids. V dropped 1 base and J dropped 6 bases, with 9 bases sitting between them. In germline, CDR1 is LNHDA, CDR2 SQIVND (reference sequence). CDR3: CASSIGGNAEAFF. DNA for the CDR3: TGTGCCAGTAGTATAGGGGGTAATGCTGAAGCTTTCTTT.

V gene TRBV10-2 combines with J gene TRBJ1-5; D possibly corresponds to TRBD1 (6 bases). This CDR3 has 14 amino acids. The germline V gene has CDR1 WSHSY and CDR2 SAAADI. V lost 2 bases and J 5 bases, leaving 10 bases between the germline ends. CDR3 amino acids: CASSETGSYQPQHF. The DNA of the CDR3 is TGCGCCAGCAGTGAGACAGGGTCTTATCAGCCCCAGCATTTT.

The V and J genes are TRBV4-3 and TRBJ2-3; 12 bases agree with TRBD2. Germline loops: CDR1 LGHNA, CDR2 YSLEER. V shed 4 bases and J 5 bases; nucleotides not matched to a gene: 4. The CDR3 has 15 amino acids. CDR3 loop: CASSPLAGGRDTQYF. Here the CDR3 DNA reads TGCGCCAGCAGCCCACTAGCGGGAGGACGAGATACGCAGTATTTT.